The rows below give T cell receptor beta chains drawn from one sample of a study of cytomegalovirus exposure and HLA in healthy donors. Libraries were prepared by immunoSEQ multiplex PCR; TCRdb keeps only in-frame clonotypes and omits some of them. The table has 120,000 or so clones, 60% to 80% seen once. The specimen was PBMCs. The receptors were gathered from a man between 50 and 59 years old in good health and CMV-seropositive. CDR3s leave out the opening cysteine and the closing phenylalanine or tryptophan. Clone size is not always given. Where it is, it says once, few, many or a class for expanded clones.

V gene	J gene	clone size	CDR3 protein
TRBV7-2	TRBJ2-1	NA	ASSLGGTGGQL
TRBV4-3	TRBJ2-3	NA	ASSQHGGAGAPDTQY
TRBV4-1	TRBJ2-7	NA	ASSQVGQDNYEQY
TRBV14	TRBJ2-7	NA	ASSPQVGLAGSYEQY
TRBV19	TRBJ2-7	NA	ASSPIAGGVYEQY
TRBV2	TRBJ2-7	few	ASSELYRGYPPSYEQY
TRBV5-5	TRBJ1-2	NA	ASSLSTGVLYYGYT
TRBV5-6	TRBJ2-2	NA	ASSFTANTGELF
TRBV10-3	TRBJ1-2	NA	AIKFGQGDYDYT
TRBV4-1	TRBJ2-7	NA	ASSQEGQGAYEQY
TRBV30	TRBJ1-6	NA	AWSVQCGRRSAHNSPLH
TRBV11-3	TRBJ2-7	NA	ASSSRDRDSYEQY
TRBV5-4	TRBJ2-7	NA	ASSQGGLAGGTPYEQY
TRBV4-2	TRBJ1-1	NA	ASSQDVVTVNTEAF
TRBV19	TRBJ1-4	NA	ASSWGPGSEKLF
TRBV2	TRBJ1-2	NA	ASQPTGSYGYT
TRBV6-1	TRBJ2-5	NA	ASSPTRTEEQY
TRBV1	TRBJ2-1	NA	TSSHTRPSSYNEQF
TRBV10-2	TRBJ1-2	NA	ASSRPDTPNYGYT
TRBV11-2	TRBJ2-3	NA	ASSFSRGAGTDTQY
TRBV7-9	TRBJ2-7	NA	ASSPQRTRELGEQY
TRBV10-2	TRBJ2-1	NA	ASSELANEQF
TRBV5-1	TRBJ1-3	NA	ASSSGTLGGNTIY
TRBV2	TRBJ2-7	NA	ASCVAGSIYEQY
TRBV7-9	TRBJ2-7	NA	ASSSGAYEQY
TRBV5-1	TRBJ2-1	NA	ASSLVVGGANEQF
TRBV28	TRBJ2-5	NA	ASSLGGGRQETQY
TRBV18	TRBJ1-2	few	ASSPPGQTYYGYT
TRBV6-4	TRBJ1-6	NA	ASSTGALSPLH
TRBV7-2	TRBJ1-2	NA	ASSQDSTTNYGYT
TRBV18	TRBJ2-5	few	ASSPMRETQY
TRBV15	TRBJ2-7	few	ATSRDEVGEQY